The entry that follows covers one TCR beta chain sequence. This sample is drawn from a study of blood T cell repertoires in COVID-19. Per germline, CDR1 SGHAT and CDR2 FQNNGV. The CDR3 covers 14 residues. The germline V and J ends were trimmed by 4 bases and 5 bases, with 9 bases remaining between them. Some clones are missing from TCRdb's copy, which holds only in-frame ones; the method was immunoSEQ multiplex PCR. The sample consists of about 120,000 clones, over 75% of them appearing once. This sequence was found in a man older than 75 with active or convalescent COVID-19. Sequencing used peripheral blood. The chain joins TRBV11-2 to TRBJ1-6; perhaps TRBD1 as D (5 bases). CDR3 sequence reads: CASSSTGNNSPLHF. DNA for the CDR3: TGTGCCAGCAGCTCCACAGGCAATAATTCACCCCTCCACTTT.